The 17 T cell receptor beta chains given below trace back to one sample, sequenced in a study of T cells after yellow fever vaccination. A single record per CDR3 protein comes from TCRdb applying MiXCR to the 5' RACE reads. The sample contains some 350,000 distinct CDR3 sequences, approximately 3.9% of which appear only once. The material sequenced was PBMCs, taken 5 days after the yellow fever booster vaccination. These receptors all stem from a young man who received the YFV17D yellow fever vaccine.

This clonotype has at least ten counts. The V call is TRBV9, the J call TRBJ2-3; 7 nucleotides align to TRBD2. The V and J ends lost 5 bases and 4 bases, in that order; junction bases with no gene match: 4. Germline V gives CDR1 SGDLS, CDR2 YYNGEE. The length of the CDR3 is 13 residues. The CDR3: CASRTAGSDTQYF. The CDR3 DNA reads TGTGCCAGCAGGACAGCGGGGTCAGATACGCAGTATTTT.

The CDR3 here is CASSPRVGTGGDQPQHF. As DNA, the CDR3 is TGTGCCAGCAGCCCTCGAGTTGGGACAGGGGGCGATCAGCCCCAGCATTTT. The rearrangement joins TRBV7-8 to TRBJ1-5; 12 nucleotides agree with TRBD1. This CDR3 contains 17 residues. J gave up 5 bases and V 5 bases, and 10 bases lay outside the gene matches. Germline loops: CDR1 SGHVS, CDR2 FQNEAQ.

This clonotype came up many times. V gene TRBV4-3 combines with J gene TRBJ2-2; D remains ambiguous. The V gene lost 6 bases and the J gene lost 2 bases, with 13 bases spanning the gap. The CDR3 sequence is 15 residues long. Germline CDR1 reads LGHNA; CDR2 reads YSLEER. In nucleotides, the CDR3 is TGCGCCAGCAGGGTTGGTGGATCTAACACCGGGGAGCTGTTTTTT. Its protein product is CASRVGGSNTGELFF.

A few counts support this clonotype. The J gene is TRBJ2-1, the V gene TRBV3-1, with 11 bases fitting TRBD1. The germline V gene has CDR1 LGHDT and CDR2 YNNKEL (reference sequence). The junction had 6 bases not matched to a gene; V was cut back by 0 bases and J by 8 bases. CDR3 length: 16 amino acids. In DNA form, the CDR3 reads TGTGCCAGCAGCCAAGAATCCTGGACAGGGGGCGATGAGCAGTTCTTC. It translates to CASSQESWTGGDEQFF.

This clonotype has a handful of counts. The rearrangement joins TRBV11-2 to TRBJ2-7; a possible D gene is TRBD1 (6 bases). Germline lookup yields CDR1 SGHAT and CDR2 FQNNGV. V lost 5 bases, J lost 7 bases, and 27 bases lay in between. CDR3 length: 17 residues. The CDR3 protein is CASSPPAAGAILKEQYF. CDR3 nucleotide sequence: TGTGCCAGCAGCCCACCGGCGGCAGGGGCGATACTGAAAGAGCAGTACTTC.

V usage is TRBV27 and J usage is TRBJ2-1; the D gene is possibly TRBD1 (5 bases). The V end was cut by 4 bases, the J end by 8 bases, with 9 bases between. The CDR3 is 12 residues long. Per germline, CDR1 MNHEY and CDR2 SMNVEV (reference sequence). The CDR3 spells CASSSRVYEQFF. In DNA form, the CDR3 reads TGTGCCAGCAGTTCCAGGGTTTATGAGCAGTTCTTC.

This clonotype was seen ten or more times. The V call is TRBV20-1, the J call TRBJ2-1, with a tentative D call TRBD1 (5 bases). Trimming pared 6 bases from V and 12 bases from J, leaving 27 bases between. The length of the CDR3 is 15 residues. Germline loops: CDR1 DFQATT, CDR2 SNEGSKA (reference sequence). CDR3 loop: CSAYAFQAGIIAQFF. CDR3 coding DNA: TGCAGTGCCTATGCATTCCAGGCAGGGATAATTGCGCAGTTCTTC.

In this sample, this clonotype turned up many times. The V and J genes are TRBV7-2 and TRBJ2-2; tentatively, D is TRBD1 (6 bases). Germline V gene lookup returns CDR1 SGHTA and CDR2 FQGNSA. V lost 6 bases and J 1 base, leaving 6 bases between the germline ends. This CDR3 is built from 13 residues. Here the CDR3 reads CASRGQNTGELFF. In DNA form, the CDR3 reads TGTGCCAGCAGGGGACAGAACACCGGGGAGCTGTTTTTT.

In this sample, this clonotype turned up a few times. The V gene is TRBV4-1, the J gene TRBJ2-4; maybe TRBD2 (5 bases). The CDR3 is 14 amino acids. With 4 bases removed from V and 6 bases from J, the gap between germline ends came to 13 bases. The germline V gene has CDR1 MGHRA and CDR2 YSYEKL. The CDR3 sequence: CASSPLGLGNIQYF. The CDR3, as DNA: TGCGCCAGCAGCCCCCTCGGACTGGGAAACATTCAGTACTTC.

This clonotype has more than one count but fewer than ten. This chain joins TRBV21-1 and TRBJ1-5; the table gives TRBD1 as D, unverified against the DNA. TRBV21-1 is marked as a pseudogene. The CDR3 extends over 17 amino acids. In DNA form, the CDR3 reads TGTGCCAGCACCCCCCCTCCTAGTCGTGAGCAAATTCAGCCCCAGCATTTT. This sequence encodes CASTPPPSREQIQPQHF.

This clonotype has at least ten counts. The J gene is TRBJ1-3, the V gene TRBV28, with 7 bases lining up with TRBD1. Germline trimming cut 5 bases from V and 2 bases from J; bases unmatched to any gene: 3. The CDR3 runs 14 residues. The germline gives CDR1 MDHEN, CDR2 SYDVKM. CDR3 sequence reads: CASSHTGAGNTIYF. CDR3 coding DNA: TGTGCCAGCAGTCACACAGGGGCTGGAAACACCATATATTTT.

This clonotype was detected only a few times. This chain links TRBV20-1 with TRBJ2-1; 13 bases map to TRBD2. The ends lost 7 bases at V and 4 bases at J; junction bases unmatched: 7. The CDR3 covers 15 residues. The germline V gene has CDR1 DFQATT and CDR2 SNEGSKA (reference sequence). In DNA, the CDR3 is TGCAGTGATCTCGGGACTAGCGGGATATACAATGAGCAGTTCTTC. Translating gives CSDLGTSGIYNEQFF.

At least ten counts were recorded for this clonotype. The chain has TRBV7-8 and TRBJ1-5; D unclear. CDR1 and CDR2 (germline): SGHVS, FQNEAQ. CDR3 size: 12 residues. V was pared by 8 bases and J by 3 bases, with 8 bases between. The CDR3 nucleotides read TGTGCCAGCGGCAGGCACAATCAGCCCCAGCATTTT. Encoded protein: CASGRHNQPQHF. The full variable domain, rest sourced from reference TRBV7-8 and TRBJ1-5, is GAGVSQSPRYKVAKRGQDVALRCDPISGHVSLFWYQQALGQGPEFLTYFQNEAQLDKSGLPSDRFFAERPEGSVSTLKIQRTQQEDSAVYLCASGRHNQPQHFGDGTRLSIL.

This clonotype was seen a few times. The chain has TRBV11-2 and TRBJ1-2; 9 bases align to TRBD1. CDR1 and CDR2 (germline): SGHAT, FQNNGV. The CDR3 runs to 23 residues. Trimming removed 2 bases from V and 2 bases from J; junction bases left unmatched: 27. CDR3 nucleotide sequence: TGTGCCAGCAGCTTATGGATCCCCCGGGACAGGGCGGAGCCGAACCACAAAAACTATGGCTACACCTTC. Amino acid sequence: CASSLWIPRDRAEPNHKNYGYTF. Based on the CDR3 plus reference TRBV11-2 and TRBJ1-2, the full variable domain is EAGVAQSPRYKIIEKRQSVAFWCNPISGHATLYWYQQILGQGPKLLIQFQNNGVVDDSQLPKDRFSAERLKGVDSTLKIQPAKLEDSAVYLCASSLWIPRDRAEPNHKNYGYTFGSGTRLTVV.

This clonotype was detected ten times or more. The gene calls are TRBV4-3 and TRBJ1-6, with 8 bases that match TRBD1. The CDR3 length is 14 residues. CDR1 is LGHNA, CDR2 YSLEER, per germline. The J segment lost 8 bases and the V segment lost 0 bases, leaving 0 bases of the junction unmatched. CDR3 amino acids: CASSQDRGHSPLHF. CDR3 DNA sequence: TGCGCCAGCAGCCAAGACAGGGGGCATTCACCCCTCCACTTT.

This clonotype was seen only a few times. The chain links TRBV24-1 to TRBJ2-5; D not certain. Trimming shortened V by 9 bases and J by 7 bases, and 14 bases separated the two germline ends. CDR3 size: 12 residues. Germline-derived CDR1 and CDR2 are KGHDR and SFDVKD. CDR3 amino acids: CATANERGTQYF. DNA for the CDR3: TGTGCCACCGCCAACGAAAGAGGGACCCAGTACTTC.

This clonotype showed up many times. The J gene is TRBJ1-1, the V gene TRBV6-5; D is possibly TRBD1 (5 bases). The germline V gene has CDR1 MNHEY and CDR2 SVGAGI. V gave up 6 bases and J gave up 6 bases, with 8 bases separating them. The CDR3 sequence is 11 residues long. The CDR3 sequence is CASRRGAEAFF. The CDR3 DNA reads TGTGCCAGCAGGAGGGGTGCTGAAGCTTTCTTT.